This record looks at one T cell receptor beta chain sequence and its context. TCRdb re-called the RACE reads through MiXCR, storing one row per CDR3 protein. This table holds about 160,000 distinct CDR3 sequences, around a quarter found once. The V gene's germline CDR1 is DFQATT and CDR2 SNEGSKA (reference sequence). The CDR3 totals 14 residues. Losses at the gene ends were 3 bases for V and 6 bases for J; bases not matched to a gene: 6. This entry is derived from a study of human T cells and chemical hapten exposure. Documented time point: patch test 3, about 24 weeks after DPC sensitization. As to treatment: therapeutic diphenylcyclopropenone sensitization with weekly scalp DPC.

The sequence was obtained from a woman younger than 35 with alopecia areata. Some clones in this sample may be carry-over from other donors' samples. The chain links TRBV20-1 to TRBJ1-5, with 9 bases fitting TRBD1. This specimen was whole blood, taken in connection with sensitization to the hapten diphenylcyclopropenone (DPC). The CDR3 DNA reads TGCAGTGCTAGCTCGGACAGGGGAAGTCAGCCCCAGCATTTT. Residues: CSASSDRGSQPQHF.